This is a list of T cell receptor beta chains from one sample in a study of tumor-infiltrating lymphocytes in oesophageal squamous cell carcinoma. Using its own MiXCR run on the PCR reads, TCRdb lists one record per CDR3 protein. The repertoire includes about 21,000 distinct CDR3 sequences, under 45% of them detected once, and 9.5% to 13% sits in the top ten. The sample comprised esophageal tumor tissue. The origin of the receptors is a male donor with esophageal squamous cell carcinoma. Each CDR3 is given with its conserved first and last residue.

>TRBV7-6|TRBJ2-3
CASSLANFLDTQYF
>TRBV5-6|TRBJ2-7
CASSLGQGASYEQYF
>TRBV6-1|TRBJ1-2
CASSSPRSNYGYTF
>TRBV7-2|TRBJ2-5
CASSPGQFQETQYF
>TRBV20-1|TRBJ1-1
CSARDGGQLMNTEAFF
>TRBV28|TRBJ2-7
CASKVRAGSGGTYEQYF
>TRBV24-1|TRBJ2-5
CATSETGTVETQYF
>TRBV10-1|TRBJ2-6
CASSESGIGANVLTF
>TRBV6-1|NA
CASSEGTGTGYDEQYF
>TRBV12-3/TRBV12-4|TRBJ2-1
CASSYRTGDEQFF
>TRBV28|TRBJ1-2
CASGGGRSYGYTF
>TRBV11-2|NA
CASSLDRAGGRTTDTQYF
>TRBV7-3|TRBJ2-2
CASSLSHFAGELFF
>TRBV7-2|NA
CASSLGDRGYQETQYF
>TRBV11-2|TRBJ2-7
CASSLDRTGGIYEQYF
>TRBV7-2|TRBJ2-7
CASSDRYEQYF
>TRBV2|TRBJ2-5
CASSEALRGFQQYF
>TRBV19|TRBJ2-1
CASSTRDGSNEQFF
>TRBV20-1|TRBJ2-1
CSASLGLATRREYF
>TRBV7-1|TRBJ2-1
CASSLSGGTGYNEQFF
>TRBV5-5|TRBJ1-4
CASSSTGTNEKLFF
>TRBV14|TRBJ2-3
CASSQDSAGTSTDTQYF
>TRBV7-2|TRBJ2-4
CASSVGGQKNIQYF
>TRBV12-3/TRBV12-4|TRBJ1-2
CASSPIAGQGGGYTF
>TRBV28|TRBJ1-3
CASSWAGNTIYF
>TRBV5-1|TRBJ1-5
CASSLGDRGLGQPQHF
>TRBV19|TRBJ2-7
CASSIGGQFSYEQYF
>TRBV2|TRBJ2-7
CASRFLDSGRYEQYF
>TRBV7-8|NA
CASSYSIEQYF
>TRBV7-9|TRBJ2-1
CVTRRASGRGGNEQFF
>TRBV27|TRBJ2-2
CASSSYLAGPPLSGELFF